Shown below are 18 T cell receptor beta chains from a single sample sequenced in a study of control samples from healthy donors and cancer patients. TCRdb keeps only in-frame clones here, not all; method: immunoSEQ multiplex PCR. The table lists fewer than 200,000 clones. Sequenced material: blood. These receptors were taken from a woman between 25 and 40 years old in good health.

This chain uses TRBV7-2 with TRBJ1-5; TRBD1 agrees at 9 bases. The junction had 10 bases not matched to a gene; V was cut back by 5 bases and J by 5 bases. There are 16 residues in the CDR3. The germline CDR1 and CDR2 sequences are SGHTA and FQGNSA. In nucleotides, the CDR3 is TGTGCCAGCAGCAAATTTCTACAGGGGGCATATCAGCCCCAGCATTTT. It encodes CASSKFLQGAYQPQHF.

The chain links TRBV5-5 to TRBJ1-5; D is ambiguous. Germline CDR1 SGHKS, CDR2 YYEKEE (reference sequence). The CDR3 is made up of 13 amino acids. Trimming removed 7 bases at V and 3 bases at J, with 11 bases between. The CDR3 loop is CASGEQDNQPQHF. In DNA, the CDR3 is TGTGCCAGCGGTGAGCAGGACAATCAGCCCCAGCATTTT.

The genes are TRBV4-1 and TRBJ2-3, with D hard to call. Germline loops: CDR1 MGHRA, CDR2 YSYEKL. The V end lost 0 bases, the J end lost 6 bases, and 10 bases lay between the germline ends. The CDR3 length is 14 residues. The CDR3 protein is CASSQDGRADTQYF. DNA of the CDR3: TGCGCCAGCAGCCAAGATGGACGTGCCGATACGCAGTATTTT.

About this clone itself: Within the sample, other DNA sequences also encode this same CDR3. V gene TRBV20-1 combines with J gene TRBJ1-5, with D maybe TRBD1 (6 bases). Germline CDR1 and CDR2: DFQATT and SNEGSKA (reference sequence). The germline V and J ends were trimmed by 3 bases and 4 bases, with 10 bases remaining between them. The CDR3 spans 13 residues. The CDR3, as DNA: TGCAGTGCTAGTTCACAGGGAAATCAGCCCCAGCATTTT. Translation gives CSASSQGNQPQHF.

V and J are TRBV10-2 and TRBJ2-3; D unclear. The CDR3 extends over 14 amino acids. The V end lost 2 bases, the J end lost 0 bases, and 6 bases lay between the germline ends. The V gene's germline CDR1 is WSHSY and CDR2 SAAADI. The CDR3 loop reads CASSEGRSTDTQYF. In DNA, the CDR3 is TGCGCCAGCAGTGAGGGACGGAGCACAGATACGCAGTATTTT.

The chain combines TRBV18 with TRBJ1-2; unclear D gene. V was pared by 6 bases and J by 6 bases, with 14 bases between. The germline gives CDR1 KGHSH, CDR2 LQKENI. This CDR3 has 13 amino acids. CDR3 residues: CASSPEATNGYTF. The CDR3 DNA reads TGTGCCAGCTCTCCAGAAGCCACAAATGGCTACACCTTC.

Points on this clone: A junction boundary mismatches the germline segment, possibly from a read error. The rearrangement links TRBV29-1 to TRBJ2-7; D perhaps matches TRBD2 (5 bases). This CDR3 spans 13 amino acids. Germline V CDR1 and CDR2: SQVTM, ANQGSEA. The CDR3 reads CSVEGGRPYEQYF. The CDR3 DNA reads TGCAGCGTCGAAGGAGGCAGACCCTACGAGCAGTACTTC.

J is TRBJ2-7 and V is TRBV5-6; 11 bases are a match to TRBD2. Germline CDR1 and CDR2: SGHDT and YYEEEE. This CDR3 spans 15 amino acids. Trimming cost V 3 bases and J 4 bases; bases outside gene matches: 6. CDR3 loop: CASSYSGGAYYEQYF. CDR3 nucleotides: TGTGCCAGCAGCTATAGCGGGGGGGCTTATTACGAGCAGTACTTC. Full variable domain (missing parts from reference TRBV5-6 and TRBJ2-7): DAGVTQSPTHLIKTRGQQVTLRCSPKSGHDTVSWYQQALGQGPQFIFQYYEEEERQRGNFPDRFSGHQFPNYSSELNVNALLLGDSALYLCASSYSGGAYYEQYFGPGTRLTVT.

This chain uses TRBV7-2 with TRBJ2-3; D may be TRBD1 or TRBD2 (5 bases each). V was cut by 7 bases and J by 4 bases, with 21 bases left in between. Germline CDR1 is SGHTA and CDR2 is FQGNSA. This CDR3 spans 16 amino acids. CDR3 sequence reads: CASTFSPGRVSDTQYF. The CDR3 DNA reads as TGTGCCAGCACCTTTTCCCCGGGACGGGTTTCAGATACGCAGTATTTT. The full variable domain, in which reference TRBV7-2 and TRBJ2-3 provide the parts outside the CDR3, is GAGVSQSPSNKVTEKGKDVELRCDPISGHTALYWYRQSLGQGLEFLIYFQGNSAPDKSGLPSDRFSAERTGGSVSTLTIQRTQQEDSAVYLCASTFSPGRVSDTQYFGPGTRLTVL.

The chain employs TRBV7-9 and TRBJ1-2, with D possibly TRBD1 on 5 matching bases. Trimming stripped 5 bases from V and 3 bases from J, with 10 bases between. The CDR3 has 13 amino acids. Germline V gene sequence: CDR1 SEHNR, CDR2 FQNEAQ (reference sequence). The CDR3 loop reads CASSGGSYYGYTF. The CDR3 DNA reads TGTGCCAGCAGCGGGGGGTCTTACTATGGCTACACCTTC. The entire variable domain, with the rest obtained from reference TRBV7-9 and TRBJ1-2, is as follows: DTGVSQNPRHKITKRGQNVTFRCDPISEHNRLYWYRQTLGQGPEFLTYFQNEAQLEKSRLLSDRFSAERPKGSFSTLEIQRTEQGDSAMYLCASSGGSYYGYTFGSGTRLTVV.

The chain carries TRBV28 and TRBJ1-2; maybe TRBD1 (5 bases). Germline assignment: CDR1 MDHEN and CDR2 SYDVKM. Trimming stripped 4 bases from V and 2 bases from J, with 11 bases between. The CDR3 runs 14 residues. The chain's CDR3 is CASSSVTANYGYTF. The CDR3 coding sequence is TGTGCCAGCAGTTCCGTGACAGCGAACTATGGCTACACCTTC.

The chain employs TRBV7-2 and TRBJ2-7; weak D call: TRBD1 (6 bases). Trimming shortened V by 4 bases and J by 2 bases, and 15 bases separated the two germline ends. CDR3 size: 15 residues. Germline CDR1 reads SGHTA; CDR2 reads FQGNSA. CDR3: CASSYQQGKTYEQYF. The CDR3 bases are TGTGCCAGCAGCTACCAACAGGGTAAAACCTACGAGCAGTACTTC.

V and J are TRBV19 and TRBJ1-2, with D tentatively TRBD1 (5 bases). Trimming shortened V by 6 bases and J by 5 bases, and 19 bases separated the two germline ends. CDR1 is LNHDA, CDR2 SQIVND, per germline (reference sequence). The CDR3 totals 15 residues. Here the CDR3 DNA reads TGTGCCAGTAGCCTCCCAGGGTATCAAGGGTATGGCTACACCTTC. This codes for CASSLPGYQGYGYTF. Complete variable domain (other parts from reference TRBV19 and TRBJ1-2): DGGITQSPKYLFRKEGQNVTLSCEQNLNHDAMYWYRQDPGQGLRLIYYSQIVNDFQKGDIAEGYSVSREKKESFPLTVTSAQKNPTAFYLCASSLPGYQGYGYTFGSGTRLTVV.

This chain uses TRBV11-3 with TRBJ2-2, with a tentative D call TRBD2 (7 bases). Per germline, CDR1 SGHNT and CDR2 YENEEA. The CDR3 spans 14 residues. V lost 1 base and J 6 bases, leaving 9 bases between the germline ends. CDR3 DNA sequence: TGTGCCAGCAGCTTAGGGGGGGGGCCCGGGGAGCTGTTTTTT. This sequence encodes CASSLGGGPGELFF.

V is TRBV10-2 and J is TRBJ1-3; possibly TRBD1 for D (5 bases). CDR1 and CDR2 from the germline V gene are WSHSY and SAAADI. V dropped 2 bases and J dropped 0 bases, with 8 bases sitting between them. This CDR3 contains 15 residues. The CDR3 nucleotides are TGCGCCAGCAGTGAGGGGGGAAACTCTGGAAACACCATATATTTT. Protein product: CASSEGGNSGNTIYF.

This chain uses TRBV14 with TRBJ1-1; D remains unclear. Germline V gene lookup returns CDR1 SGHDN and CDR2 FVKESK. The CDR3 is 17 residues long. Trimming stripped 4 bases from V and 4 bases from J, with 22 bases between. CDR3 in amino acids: CASSRSRALGRGTEAFF. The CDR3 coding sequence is TGTGCCAGCAGCCGATCCCGGGCCCTAGGCCGAGGCACTGAAGCTTTCTTT.

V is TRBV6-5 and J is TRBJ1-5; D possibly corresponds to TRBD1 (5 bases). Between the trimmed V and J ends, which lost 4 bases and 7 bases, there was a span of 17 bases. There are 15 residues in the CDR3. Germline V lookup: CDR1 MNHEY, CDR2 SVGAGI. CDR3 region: CASSSGRKPSQPQHF. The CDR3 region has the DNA TGTGCCAGCAGTTCGGGACGGAAGCCGTCCCAGCCCCAGCATTTT.

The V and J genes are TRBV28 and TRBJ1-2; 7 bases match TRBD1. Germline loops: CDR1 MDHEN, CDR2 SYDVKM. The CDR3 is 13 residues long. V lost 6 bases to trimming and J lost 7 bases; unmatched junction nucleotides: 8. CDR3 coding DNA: TGTGCCAGCAGCTCAGACAGGGCGGGTGGCTACACCTTC. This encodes CASSSDRAGGYTF.